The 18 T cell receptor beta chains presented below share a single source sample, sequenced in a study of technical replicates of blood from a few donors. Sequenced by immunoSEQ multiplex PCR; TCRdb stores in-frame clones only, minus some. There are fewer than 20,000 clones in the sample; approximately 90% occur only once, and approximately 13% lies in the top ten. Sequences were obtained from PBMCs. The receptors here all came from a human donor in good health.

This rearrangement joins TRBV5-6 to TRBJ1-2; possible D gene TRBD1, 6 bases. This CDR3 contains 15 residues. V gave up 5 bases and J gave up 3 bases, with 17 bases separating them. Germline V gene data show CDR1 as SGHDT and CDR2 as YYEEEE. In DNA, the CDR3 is TGTGCCAGCAGTAGTGTGACAGGTATTGACTATGGCTACACCTTC. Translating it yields CASSSVTGIDYGYTF.

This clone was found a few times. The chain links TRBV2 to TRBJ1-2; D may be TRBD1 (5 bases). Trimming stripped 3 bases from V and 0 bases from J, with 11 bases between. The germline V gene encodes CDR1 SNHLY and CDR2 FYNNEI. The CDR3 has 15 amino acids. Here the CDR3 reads CASSDQGLANYGYTF. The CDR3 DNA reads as TGTGCCAGCAGTGATCAGGGATTAGCTAACTATGGCTACACCTTC. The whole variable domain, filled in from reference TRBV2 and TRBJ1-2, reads EPEVTQTPSHQVTQMGQEVILRCVPISNHLYFYWYRQILGQKVEFLVSFYNNEISEKSEIFDDQFSVERPDGSNFTLKIRSTKLEDSAMYFCASSDQGLANYGYTFGSGTRLTVV.

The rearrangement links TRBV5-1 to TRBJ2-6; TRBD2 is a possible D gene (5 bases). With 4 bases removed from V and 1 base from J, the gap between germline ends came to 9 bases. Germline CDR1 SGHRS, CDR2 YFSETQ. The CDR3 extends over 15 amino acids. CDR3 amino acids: CASSLRESGANVLTF. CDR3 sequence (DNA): TGCGCCAGCAGCCTGAGGGAATCTGGGGCCAACGTCCTGACTTTC.

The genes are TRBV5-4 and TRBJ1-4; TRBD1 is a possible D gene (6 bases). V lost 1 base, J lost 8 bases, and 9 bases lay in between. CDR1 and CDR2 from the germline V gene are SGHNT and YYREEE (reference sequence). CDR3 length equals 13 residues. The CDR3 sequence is CASSLSRGEKLFF. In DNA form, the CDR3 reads TGTGCCAGCAGCTTGTCCAGGGGAGAAAAACTGTTTTTT.

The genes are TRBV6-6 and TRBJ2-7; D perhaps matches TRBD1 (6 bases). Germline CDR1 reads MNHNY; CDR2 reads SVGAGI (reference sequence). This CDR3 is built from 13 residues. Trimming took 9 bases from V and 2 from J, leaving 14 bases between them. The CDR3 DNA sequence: TGTGCCAGTGGGACACGGGGAACCTACGAGCAGTACTTC. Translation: CASGTRGTYEQYF.

The CDR3 coding sequence is TGTGCCAGCAGTGATCCGGGTACGAACACCGGGGAGCTGTTTTTT. It specifies CASSDPGTNTGELFF. The chain recombines TRBV25-1 with TRBJ2-2, with D unresolved. Trimming removed 3 bases at V and 0 bases at J, with 8 bases between. This CDR3 spans 15 amino acids. Per the germline V gene, CDR1 is MGHDK and CDR2 is SYGVNS.

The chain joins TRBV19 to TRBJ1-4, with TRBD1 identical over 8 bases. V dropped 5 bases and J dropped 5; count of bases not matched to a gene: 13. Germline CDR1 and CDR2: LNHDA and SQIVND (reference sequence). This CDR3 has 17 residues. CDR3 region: CASSENRDRRLNEKLFF. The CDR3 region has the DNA TGTGCCAGTAGTGAGAACCGGGACAGGAGACTCAATGAAAAACTGTTTTTT.

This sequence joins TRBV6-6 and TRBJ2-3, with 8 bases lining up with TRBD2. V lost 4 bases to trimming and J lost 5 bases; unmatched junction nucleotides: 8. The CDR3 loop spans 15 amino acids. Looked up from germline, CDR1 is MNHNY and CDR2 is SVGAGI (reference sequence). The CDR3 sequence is CASSFQAGVGDTQYF. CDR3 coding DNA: TGTGCCAGCAGTTTCCAAGCGGGAGTTGGAGATACGCAGTATTTT.

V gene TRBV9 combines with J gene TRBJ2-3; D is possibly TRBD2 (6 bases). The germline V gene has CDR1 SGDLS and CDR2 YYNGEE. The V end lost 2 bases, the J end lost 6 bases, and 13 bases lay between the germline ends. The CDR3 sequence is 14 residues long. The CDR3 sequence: CASSVGGMGDTQYF. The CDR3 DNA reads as TGTGCCAGCAGCGTCGGGGGTATGGGGGATACGCAGTATTTT.

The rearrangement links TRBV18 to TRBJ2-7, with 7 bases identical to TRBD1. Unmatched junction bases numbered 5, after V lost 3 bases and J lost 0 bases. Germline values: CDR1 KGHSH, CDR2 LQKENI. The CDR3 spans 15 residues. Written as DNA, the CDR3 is TGTGCCAGCTCACCCGACAGGGTCTACTCCTACGAGCAGTACTTC. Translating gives CASSPDRVYSYEQYF.

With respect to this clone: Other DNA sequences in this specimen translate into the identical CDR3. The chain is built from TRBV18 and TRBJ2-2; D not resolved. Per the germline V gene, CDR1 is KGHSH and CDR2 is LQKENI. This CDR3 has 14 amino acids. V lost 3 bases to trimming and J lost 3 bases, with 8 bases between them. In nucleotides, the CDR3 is TGTGCCAGCTCACCTCCCCGAGACACCGGGGAGCTGTTTTTT. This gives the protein CASSPPRDTGELFF.

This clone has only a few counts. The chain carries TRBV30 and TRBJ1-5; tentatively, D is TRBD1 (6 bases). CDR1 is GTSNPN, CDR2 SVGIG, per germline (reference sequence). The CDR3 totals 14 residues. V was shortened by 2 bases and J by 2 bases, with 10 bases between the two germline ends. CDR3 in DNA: TGTGCCTGGAGTACGGCAGGGGGCAATCAGCCCCAGCATTTT. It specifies CAWSTAGGNQPQHF.

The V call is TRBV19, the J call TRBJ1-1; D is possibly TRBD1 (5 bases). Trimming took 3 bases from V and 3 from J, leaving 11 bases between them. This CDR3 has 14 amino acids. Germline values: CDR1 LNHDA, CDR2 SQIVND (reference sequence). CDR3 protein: CASSIQGRYTEAFF. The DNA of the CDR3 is TGTGCCAGTAGTATCCAGGGTCGGTACACTGAAGCTTTCTTT.

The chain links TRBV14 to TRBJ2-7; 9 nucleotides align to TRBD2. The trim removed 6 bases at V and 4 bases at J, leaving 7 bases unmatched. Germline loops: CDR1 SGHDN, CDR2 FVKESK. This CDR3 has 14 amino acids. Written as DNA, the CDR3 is TGTGCCAGCAGGACTAGCGGAGGGAATTACGAGCAGTACTTC. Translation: CASRTSGGNYEQYF.

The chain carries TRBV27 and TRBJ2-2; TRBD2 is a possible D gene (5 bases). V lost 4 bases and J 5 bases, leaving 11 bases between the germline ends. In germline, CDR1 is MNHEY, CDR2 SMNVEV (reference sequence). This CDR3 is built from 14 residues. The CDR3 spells CASSWASGTGELFF. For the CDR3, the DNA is TGTGCCAGCAGTTGGGCTTCGGGGACCGGGGAGCTGTTTTTT.

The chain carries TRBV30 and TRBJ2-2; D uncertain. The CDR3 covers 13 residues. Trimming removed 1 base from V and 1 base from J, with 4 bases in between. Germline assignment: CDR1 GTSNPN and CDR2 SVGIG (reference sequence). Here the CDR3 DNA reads TGTGCCTGGAGTGCAGTGAACACCGGGGAGCTGTTTTTT. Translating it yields CAWSAVNTGELFF.

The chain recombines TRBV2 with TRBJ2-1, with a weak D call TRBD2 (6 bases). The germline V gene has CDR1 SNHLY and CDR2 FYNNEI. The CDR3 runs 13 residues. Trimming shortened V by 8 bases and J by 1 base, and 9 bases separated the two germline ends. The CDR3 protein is CASRERSYNEQFF. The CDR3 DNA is TGTGCCAGCCGGGAGCGGTCCTACAATGAGCAGTTCTTC.

The CDR3 bases are TGTGCCAGCAGTTTATCGGGACTAGCGGGAGGATACGAGCAGTACTTC. Translation gives CASSLSGLAGGYEQYF. The chain employs TRBV27 and TRBJ2-7, with TRBD2 matching 15 bases. Germline CDR1 reads MNHEY; CDR2 reads SMNVEV (reference sequence). V was clipped by 0 bases and J by 4 bases; unmatched bases: 1. This CDR3 contains 16 residues.